This T cell receptor beta chain was retrieved from a study of T cells in Graves' hyperthyroidism and ophthalmopathy (dated by TCRdb to about 2019). With regard to the full study: Peripheral blood samples were taken at the time of initial diagnosis, prior to any treatment. A discovery cohort of roughly 100 patients, about 44 with Graves' ophthalmopathy and approximately 57 with stable Graves' hyperthyroidism, was used to find distinguishing TCR V-J signatures. An independent validation cohort of under 20 hyperthyroidism patients and 15 or so patients who later progressed to ophthalmopathy tested prospective prediction of ophthalmopathy. For training and testing, the 80 to 100 patients in the discovery cohort were randomly divided in a 7:3 ratio. In about 6 Graves' hyperthyroidism patients, the study also compared T-cell repertoires from thyroid tissue with T-cell repertoires from blood. After sampling, hyperthyroidism patients received methimazole starting at 30 mg daily, and ophthalmopathy patients received high-dose intravenous methylprednisolone. TCR Vbeta CDR3 sequencing of approximately 140 peripheral blood samples (fewer than 45 ophthalmopathy, 75 hyperthyroidism and some 17 progressor patients) is reported in the paper. General study outcomes and caveats: No statistical method was used to set the sample size in advance, and investigators knew the group allocation. A 13 V-J signature model separated ophthalmopathy from stable hyperthyroidism, with about 88% sensitivity and roughly 81% specificity in cross-validation and 80%/75% in testing. Blood samples also contained most of the expanded thyroid clonotypes (frequency above 0.001), which suggests that blood repertoires may reflect thyroid immune responses. In validation, the model predicted progression to ophthalmopathy a median of about 6.5 months before onset, with roughly 70% sensitivity and roughly 77% specificity.

This clonotype was detected many times. The clone's antigen remains unknown. The record has no base qualities; no much larger clone is one base away. TCR beta CDR3 regions were amplified from RNA transcripts. For the first round of RT-PCR on the TCR CDR3, the HTBI primer set was used together with the Qiagen OneStep RT-PCR kit. The libraries were constructed in a second round of multiplex PCR and then size-selected and purified. Paired-end sequencing of the libraries was performed with 100 bp reads on an Illumina HiSeq2000. The authors' pipeline ran thus. SOAPnuke was used to process the raw data, with reads discarded if the reads contained adapters or uncalled bases, had a mean Phred below 15, or lacked an exact constant-primer or identifier match. High-quality paired reads were merged with COPE v1.2.5, and unique nucleotide sequences were defined as clonotypes. MiTCR v1.1 was used to align clonotypes to the IMGT TRBV, TRBD and TRBJ reference segments. Analysis was restricted to V-J combinations with a frequency above 0.0001, which covered approximately 99% of repertoires. The TCS score was defined as the ratio of F50 (clonal expansion) to E x V (chaos), calculated using BLOSUM62-based TCRdist between CDR3 peptides within each V-J. Welch's t-statistics and random forest reduced fewer than 550 V-J features to 13, which were used in a naive Bayes classifier (R e1071). TCRdb cleaned the public reads at Q25 with fastp, built clones with MiXCR and kept in-frame beta chains. Identical CDR3 protein sequences are pooled into one entry, listed with their most common genes and DNA. What appears here as the V and J calls and clone size reflects TCRdb's work, not the paper's. In all, the sample holds about 510,000 distinct CDR3 sequences, and about 14% of those were seen once. The top ten constitute around 14% of the sample.

The CDR3 has 15 amino acids, counting the end cysteine and phenylalanine. Only the CDR3 part of the read is kept: 45 bases, read in frame from the first base. V is cut back by 4 bases and J by 3 bases, with 7 bases in the junction unmatched. As encoded in the germline V gene, CDR1 is SGHRS while CDR2 is YFSETQ. Stable Graves' hyperthyroidism was defined as the absence of progression to ophthalmopathy over 18 months of follow-up. The hyperthyroidism patients were between 18 and 65 years old and newly diagnosed, with a disease duration of less than 2 months. Exclusion was applied to patients with uncontrolled infections, other autoimmune diseases, pregnancy or lactation. Diagnoses were based on clinical symptoms, serum thyroxine and TRAb, thyroid ultrasound and orbital computed tomography. Ficoll-Paque density gradient centrifugation was used to isolate PBMCs from approximately 10 ml of fresh peripheral blood. Total RNA was extracted with Trizol reagent, and quality was checked on an Agilent 2100 Bioanalyzer.

Sample: blood. This clonotype was sampled from a woman between 35 and 50 years old with Graves' hyperthyroidism. The chain is assembled from TRBV5-1 and TRBJ1-2; the junction holds 9 bases that match TRBD1. The CDR3 loop reads CASSRTGGRDYGYTF. The bases are TGCGCCAGCAGCCGTACAGGGGGCCGGGACTATGGCTACACCTTC.